This T cell receptor (beta chain) stems from a study of shared clonotypes between healthy human individuals. Clones were read by immunoSEQ multiplex PCR, and TCRdb kept only the in-frame ones, dropping some. The sample holds some 2,100,000 clones, around 95% seen once. This CDR3 contains 15 residues. Germline values: CDR1 MNHNS, CDR2 SASEGT. With 4 bases removed from V and 6 bases from J, the gap between germline ends came to 13 bases. The sequence came from a man aged 18 to 30 in good health. This rearrangement joins TRBV6-1 to TRBJ1-6; a weak D match, TRBD1 (6 bases). The sample comprised naive CD4+ T cells sorted from blood. The subset is: CD45RA+ positively selected. The CDR3 sequence is CASSADIQGNSPLHF. The CDR3 DNA sequence: TGTGCCAGCAGTGCAGACATACAGGGTAATTCACCCCTCCACTTT.